These T cell receptor beta chains were read from a single sample in a study of T-cell memory formation after mild COVID-19. Each CDR3 protein is one row after TCRdb ran MiXCR on the 5' RACE reads. The table has around 320,000 distinct CDR3 sequences, over 25% seen once. What was sequenced was PBMCs or a T cell subset sorted from them (not recorded which). The origin of the receptors is an adult woman who had mild COVID-19 (a few samples of this study predate the infection). Cell type and time point are not known. Each CDR3 is given with its conserved first and last residue. A D gene is named only where the DNA matches it firmly. Clone sizes are given selectively: once, few, many, or a class where the clone is expanded.

D gene: NA
V gene: TRBV2
CDR3 length: 14
clone size: NA
J gene: TRBJ2-2
CDR3 protein: CASIEGTNTGELFF
CDR3 DNA: TGTGCCAGCATTGAGGGCACGAACACCGGGGAGCTGTTTTTT

D gene: NA
V gene: TRBV5-1
CDR3 length: 13
clone size: NA
J gene: TRBJ1-6
CDR3 protein: CASSSRGESPLHF
CDR3 DNA: TGCGCCAGCAGCTCGAGGGGGGAATCACCCCTCCACTTT

D gene: NA
V gene: TRBV4-3
CDR3 length: 15
clone size: few
J gene: TRBJ1-1
CDR3 protein: CASSQEAGANTEAFF
CDR3 DNA: TGCGCCAGCAGCCAAGAGGCAGGGGCAAACACTGAAGCTTTCTTT

D gene: NA
V gene: TRBV7-3
CDR3 length: 14
clone size: few
J gene: TRBJ2-1
CDR3 protein: CASSLSRDYNEQFF
CDR3 DNA: TGTGCCAGCAGCTTAAGCAGGGATTACAATGAGCAGTTCTTC

D gene: NA
V gene: TRBV20-1
CDR3 length: 13
clone size: NA
J gene: TRBJ1-2
CDR3 protein: CSARAGGRTGYTF
CDR3 DNA: TGCAGTGCTAGAGCGGGAGGGCGGACAGGCTACACCTTC

D gene: NA
V gene: TRBV6-5
CDR3 length: 12
clone size: NA
J gene: TRBJ2-1
CDR3 protein: CEKPPADNEQFF
CDR3 DNA: TGTGAGAAACCGCCCGCCGACAATGAGCAGTTCTTC

D gene: TRBD1
V gene: TRBV15
CDR3 length: 14
clone size: NA
J gene: TRBJ1-4
CDR3 protein: CATSRKNRGEKLFF
CDR3 DNA: TGTGCCACCAGCAGGAAAAACAGGGGCGAAAAACTGTTTTTT

D gene: NA
V gene: TRBV5-5
CDR3 length: 15
clone size: once
J gene: TRBJ2-3
CDR3 protein: CASSRGGTTTDTQYF
CDR3 DNA: TGTGCCAGCAGTCGGGGCGGGACGACCACAGATACGCAGTATTTT

D gene: TRBD2
V gene: TRBV7-6
CDR3 length: 16
clone size: NA
J gene: TRBJ2-1
CDR3 protein: CASSLASGESYNEQFF
CDR3 DNA: TGTGCCAGCAGCTTAGCTAGCGGGGAGTCCTACAATGAGCAGTTCTTC

D gene: NA
V gene: TRBV12-3/TRBV12-4
CDR3 length: 17
clone size: NA
J gene: TRBJ2-5
CDR3 protein: CASSPSRGTTYQETQYF
CDR3 DNA: TGTGCCAGCAGTCCCTCCAGGGGAACCACGTACCAAGAGACCCAGTACTTC

D gene: TRBD2
V gene: TRBV20-1
CDR3 length: 15
clone size: many
J gene: TRBJ2-5
CDR3 protein: CSARTRLAGRETQYF
CDR3 DNA: TGCAGTGCTAGAACCCGACTAGCGGGACGAGAGACCCAGTACTTC

D gene: NA
V gene: TRBV7-3
CDR3 length: 12
clone size: few
J gene: TRBJ2-3
CDR3 protein: CASSKTEGTQYF
CDR3 DNA: TGTGCCAGCAGCAAAACGGAGGGTACGCAGTATTTT

D gene: NA
V gene: TRBV15
CDR3 length: 15
clone size: few
J gene: TRBJ2-7
CDR3 protein: CATSRDLASSYEQYF
CDR3 DNA: TGTGCCACCAGCAGAGATCTAGCCTCAAGCTACGAGCAGTACTTC

D gene: TRBD1
V gene: TRBV12-3/TRBV12-4
CDR3 length: 13
clone size: NA
J gene: TRBJ1-1
CDR3 protein: CASSPLRGAEAFF
CDR3 DNA: TGTGCCAGCAGTCCCCTCAGGGGGGCTGAAGCTTTCTTT

D gene: NA
V gene: TRBV7-6
CDR3 length: 15
clone size: NA
J gene: TRBJ2-7
CDR3 protein: CASSRDGLSSYEQYF
CDR3 DNA: TGTGCCAGCAGCCGGGACGGACTATCCTCCTACGAGCAGTACTTC

D gene: NA
V gene: TRBV24-1
CDR3 length: 15
clone size: NA
J gene: TRBJ2-6
CDR3 protein: CATSDLDSGANVLTF
CDR3 DNA: TGTGCCACCAGTGACCTGGACTCTGGGGCCAACGTCCTGACTTTC

D gene: NA
V gene: TRBV7-6
CDR3 length: 14
clone size: NA
J gene: TRBJ1-2
CDR3 protein: CASSSNQGFYGYTF
CDR3 DNA: TGTGCCAGCAGCTCAAATCAGGGCTTCTATGGCTACACCTTC

D gene: TRBD1
V gene: TRBV5-1
CDR3 length: 13
clone size: NA
J gene: TRBJ1-1
CDR3 protein: CASSRQGDTEAFF
CDR3 DNA: TGCGCCAGCAGCCGACAGGGGGACACTGAAGCTTTCTTT

D gene: NA
V gene: TRBV30
CDR3 length: 11
clone size: NA
J gene: TRBJ1-1
CDR3 protein: CAWSMQYEAFF
CDR3 DNA: TGTGCCTGGAGTATGCAGTATGAAGCTTTCTTT

D gene: NA
V gene: TRBV5-1
CDR3 length: 13
clone size: many
J gene: TRBJ2-3
CDR3 protein: CASGEGWTDTQYF
CDR3 DNA: TGCGCCAGCGGAGAGGGGTGGACAGATACGCAGTATTTT

D gene: TRBD2
V gene: TRBV5-6
CDR3 length: 17
clone size: few
J gene: TRBJ2-7
CDR3 protein: CASSLSRLAGGGNEQYF
CDR3 DNA: TGTGCCAGCAGCTTGTCCCGACTAGCGGGAGGGGGCAACGAGCAGTACTTC

D gene: NA
V gene: TRBV6-5
CDR3 length: 15
clone size: few
J gene: TRBJ1-1
CDR3 protein: CASSPSPDANTEAFF
CDR3 DNA: TGTGCCAGCAGTCCGTCCCCGGACGCGAACACTGAAGCTTTCTTT

D gene: TRBD2
V gene: TRBV5-6
CDR3 length: 13
clone size: NA
J gene: TRBJ2-7
CDR3 protein: CASSRGGEYEQYF
CDR3 DNA: TGTGCCAGCAGCCGGGGGGGCGAATACGAGCAGTACTTC

D gene: TRBD2
V gene: TRBV2
CDR3 length: 13
clone size: few
J gene: TRBJ2-1
CDR3 protein: CASMGLARDEQFF
CDR3 DNA: TGTGCCAGCATGGGACTAGCGAGAGATGAGCAGTTCTTC

D gene: NA
V gene: TRBV12-3/TRBV12-4
CDR3 length: 13
clone size: NA
J gene: TRBJ1-5
CDR3 protein: CASRPRGDQPQHF
CDR3 DNA: TGTGCCAGCAGACCTAGGGGAGATCAGCCCCAGCATTTT

D gene: NA
V gene: TRBV20-1
CDR3 length: 15
clone size: NA
J gene: TRBJ1-2
CDR3 protein: CSAERTGEGNYGYTF
CDR3 DNA: TGCAGTGCCGAGCGCACAGGCGAGGGTAACTATGGCTACACCTTC

D gene: NA
V gene: TRBV12-3/TRBV12-4
CDR3 length: 11
clone size: few
J gene: TRBJ1-1
CDR3 protein: CASGEGNEAFF
CDR3 DNA: TGTGCCAGCGGGGAAGGCAATGAAGCTTTCTTT

D gene: NA
V gene: TRBV27
CDR3 length: 14
clone size: NA
J gene: TRBJ2-7
CDR3 protein: CASGREGARNEQYF
CDR3 DNA: TGTGCCAGCGGCCGGGAGGGGGCTAGAAACGAGCAGTACTTC

D gene: NA
V gene: TRBV12-3/TRBV12-4
CDR3 length: 16
clone size: NA
J gene: TRBJ2-1
CDR3 protein: CASTSSMVPTGDEQFF
CDR3 DNA: TGTGCCAGCACATCGTCAATGGTGCCTACCGGGGATGAGCAGTTCTTC

D gene: TRBD1
V gene: TRBV12-3/TRBV12-4
CDR3 length: 14
clone size: few
J gene: TRBJ2-4
CDR3 protein: CASTPTGPGNIQYF
CDR3 DNA: TGTGCCAGCACCCCGACAGGGCCAGGAAACATTCAGTACTTC

D gene: NA
V gene: TRBV11-2
CDR3 length: 14
clone size: few
J gene: TRBJ2-7
CDR3 protein: CASSLGSVSYEQYF
CDR3 DNA: TGTGCCAGCAGCTTAGGTTCTGTTTCCTACGAGCAGTACTTC

D gene: NA
V gene: TRBV7-2
CDR3 length: 14
clone size: few
J gene: TRBJ2-2
CDR3 protein: CAGEAGPFTGELFF
CDR3 DNA: TGTGCCGGCGAGGCGGGACCCTTCACCGGGGAGCTGTTTTTT